These T cell receptor beta chains were read from a single sample in a study of shared clonotypes between healthy human individuals. Using immunoSEQ multiplex PCR, the repertoire was profiled, and TCRdb retains in-frame clones only, with some absent. The sample consists of 2 million to 2.5 million clones, 90% to 95% of them appearing once. The sequenced sample consisted of naive CD4+ T cells from PBMCs. The origin of the receptors is a young man in good health. Some clones in this sample may be carry-over from other donors' samples. Both conserved end residues are part of each CDR3. The D gene is left open where the match is weak. Clone sizes are given selectively: once, few, many, or a class where the clone is expanded.

TRBV5-1,.,TRBD1,TRBJ2-5,CASSFSGGGETQYF,TGCGCCAGCAGCTTTTCAGGGGGCGGAGAGACCCAGTACTTC
TRBV5-1,.,.,TRBJ2-3,CASSSDGFTDTQYF,TGCGCCAGCAGCTCTGACGGGTTCACAGATACGCAGTATTTT
TRBV4-3,.,.,TRBJ1-3,CASSWDVWGNTIYF,TGCGCCAGCAGCTGGGACGTCTGGGGAAACACCATATATTTT
TRBV7-3,.,.,TRBJ2-3,CASSLRPLTDTQYF,TGTGCCAGCAGCTTACGTCCCCTGACAGATACGCAGTATTTT
TRBV5-4,.,TRBD1,TRBJ1-3,CASSFTGTGGRVSNTIYF,TGTGCCAGCAGCTTTACCGGGACAGGGGGCAGAGTGTCAAACACCATATATTTT
TRBV14,.,.,TRBJ2-5,CASSPRQGGETQYF,TGTGCCAGCAGCCCCCGACAGGGAGGGGAGACCCAGTACTTC
TRBV28,.,TRBD1,TRBJ2-7,CASSPGQGPYEQYF,TGTGCCAGCAGTCCGGGACAGGGGCCCTACGAGCAGTACTTC
TRBV9,.,.,TRBJ2-7,CASSLGPQREGEQYF,TGTGCCAGCAGCCTGGGACCCCAAAGAGAAGGCGAGCAGTACTTC
TRBV27,.,TRBD1,TRBJ2-4,CARPGQGTSPAKNIQYF,TGTGCCAGGCCGGGACAGGGGACCTCTCCCGCCAAAAACATTCAGTACTTC
TRBV20-1,.,.,TRBJ2-4,CSASGGNIQYF,TGCAGTGCCTCGGGCGGAAACATTCAGTACTTC
TRBV6-4,.,TRBD1,TRBJ2-3,CASSDSTGATDTQYF,TGTGCCAGCAGTGACTCGACAGGGGCCACAGATACGCAGTATTTT
TRBV19,.,TRBD2,TRBJ2-5,CASSLSGVYQETQYF,TGTGCCAGTAGTCTAAGCGGGGTGTACCAAGAGACCCAGTACTTC
TRBV29-1,.,.,TRBJ2-7,CSAGLLGYEQYF,TGCAGCGCGGGTCTCCTGGGCTACGAGCAGTACTTC
TRBV5-4,.,.,TRBJ1-5,CASSLGGARGNQPQHF,TGTGCCAGCAGCTTGGGCGGGGCCCGTGGCAATCAGCCCCAGCATTTT
TRBV5-4,.,TRBD1,TRBJ2-7,CASSLGMVGSGGSYEQYF,TGTGCCAGCAGCTTGGGTATGGTTGGGTCAGGGGGTTCCTACGAGCAGTACTTC
TRBV2,.,TRBD1,TRBJ1-5,CASSGTGGSDQPQHF,TGTGCCAGCAGTGGGACAGGGGGTTCGGATCAGCCCCAGCATTTT
TRBV5-6,.,TRBD2,TRBJ2-3,CASSLEREVNTQYF,TGTGCCAGCAGCTTGGAGCGGGAGGTGAATACGCAGTATTTT
TRBV7-2,.,.,TRBJ2-1,CASSRQGLYNEQFF,TGTGCCAGCAGCCGACAGGGACTCTACAATGAGCAGTTCTTC
TRBV4-1,.,TRBD1,TRBJ1-2,CASSQGDRAGAYGYTF,TGCGCCAGCAGCCAAGGGGACAGGGCCGGGGCCTATGGCTACACCTTC
TRBV18,once,.,TRBJ2-1,CASSPYSQPNEQFF,TGTGCCAGCTCACCCTACTCCCAGCCGAATGAGCAGTTCTTC
TRBV18,.,.,TRBJ1-3,CASSPRNSGNTIYF,TGTGCCAGCTCACCTAGAAATTCTGGAAACACCATATATTTT
TRBV28,.,TRBD2,TRBJ2-1,CASLANTSGGRDEQFF,TGTGCCAGCCTCGCTAACACTAGCGGGGGTCGCGATGAGCAGTTCTTC
TRBV6-1,.,.,TRBJ1-5,CASSVSRPQHF,TGTGCCAGCAGTGTCAGTCGGCCCCAGCATTTT
TRBV6-5,.,.,TRBJ1-1,CASSYWVNTEAFF,TGTGCCAGCAGTTATTGGGTGAACACTGAAGCTTTCTTT
TRBV7-3,.,.,TRBJ2-2,CASSAASLRGTGELFF,TGTGCCAGCAGCGCGGCCTCCCTGAGGGGCACCGGGGAGCTGTTTTTT
TRBV27,.,.,TRBJ2-3,CASSFHPYRGLSTDTQYF,TGTGCCAGCAGTTTTCATCCGTATAGGGGCCTAAGCACAGATACGCAGTATTTT
TRBV19,.,TRBD1,TRBJ2-5,CASSLTTGVWETQYF,TGTGCCAGTAGCCTCACCACAGGGGTGTGGGAGACCCAGTACTTC
TRBV7-8,.,TRBD1,TRBJ2-1,CASSLGDRPSYNEQFF,TGTGCCAGCAGCTTAGGGGACAGGCCCTCCTACAATGAGCAGTTCTTC
TRBV28,once,TRBD2,TRBJ2-7,CASSLKSSGYPKYYEQYF,TGTGCCAGCAGTTTAAAGTCTAGCGGGTACCCCAAATACTACGAGCAGTACTTC
TRBV6-5,.,TRBD1,TRBJ1-4,CASKSDRGREKLFF,TGTGCCAGCAAGTCGGACAGGGGGCGCGAAAAACTGTTTTTT
TRBV28,once,.,TRBJ1-6,CASDMSPGGSPLHF,TGTGCCAGTGATATGTCGCCGGGCGGTTCACCCCTCCACTTT
TRBV7-2,.,TRBD2,TRBJ2-1,CASSLAKTSGRSNEQFF,TGTGCCAGCAGCTTAGCCAAGACTAGCGGGAGATCGAATGAGCAGTTCTTC
TRBV28,.,TRBD1,TRBJ1-2,CASSPIEQGARGYTF,TGTGCCAGCAGTCCTATAGAACAGGGGGCGCGAGGCTACACCTTC
TRBV7-3,.,.,TRBJ2-5,CASSSQETQYF,TGTGCCAGCAGTTCTCAAGAGACCCAGTACTTC
TRBV27,.,.,TRBJ1-4,CASRTATNEKLFF,TGTGCCAGCAGGACAGCAACTAATGAAAAACTGTTTTTT
TRBV6-1,.,TRBD2,TRBJ2-1,CASSLGGFSYNEQFF,TGTGCCAGCTCCCTCGGGGGGTTCTCCTACAATGAGCAGTTCTTC
TRBV23-1,.,.,TRBJ2-7,CASSQSGSFEQYF,TGCGCCAGCAGTCAATCTGGCTCGTTCGAGCAGTACTTC
TRBV6-5,.,TRBD2,TRBJ2-7,CASRGDYSREQYF,TGTGCCAGCCGGGGGGATTATAGCCGCGAGCAGTACTTC
TRBV7-9,.,TRBD1,TRBJ1-2,CASSSMIGGGSNGYTF,TGTGCCAGCAGCTCCATGATAGGGGGCGGATCGAATGGCTACACCTTC
TRBV5-1,.,TRBD1,TRBJ1-2,CASSQIPGQGNGYTF,TGCGCCAGCAGCCAGATTCCGGGACAGGGCAATGGCTACACCTTC
TRBV4-2,.,TRBD2,TRBJ2-7,CASSQGSGRFGYEQYF,TGTGCCAGCAGCCAAGGATCCGGGAGGTTTGGGTACGAGCAGTACTTC
TRBV18,.,TRBD2,TRBJ2-1,CASSLLAGAYNEQFF,TGTGCCAGCTCACTGCTAGCGGGAGCCTACAATGAGCAGTTCTTC
TRBV27,.,TRBD2,TRBJ2-7,CASSLSRASGIYEQYF,TGTGCCAGCAGTTTATCGAGGGCTAGCGGGATCTACGAGCAGTACTTC
TRBV6-1,.,.,TRBJ2-7,CASSEARQSLNNYEQYF,TGTGCCAGCAGTGAAGCCCGGCAGTCCTTAAACAACTACGAGCAGTACTTC
TRBV18,.,TRBD2,TRBJ2-7,CASSPIPGLVEFEQYF,TGTGCCAGCTCCCCCATTCCGGGACTAGTCGAATTTGAGCAGTACTTC
TRBV18,.,.,TRBJ2-1,CASSPTGTYNEQFF,TGTGCCAGCTCACCAACCGGGACCTACAATGAGCAGTTCTTC
TRBV28,.,.,TRBJ2-2,CASSSRANLEGELFF,TGTGCCAGCAGTTCTCGGGCCAACCTGGAGGGGGAGCTGTTTTTT
TRBV27,.,.,TRBJ1-2,CASSRNTGTSNYGYTF,TGTGCCAGCAGTCGTAATACCGGGACAAGTAACTATGGCTACACCTTC
TRBV11-2,.,TRBD1,TRBJ2-5,CASSRTGDETQYF,TGTGCCAGCAGCCGGACAGGGGATGAGACCCAGTACTTC
TRBV6-5,.,.,TRBJ1-1,CASSYRDENTEAFF,TGTGCCAGCAGTTATAGGGACGAGAACACTGAAGCTTTCTTT
TRBV7-2,.,TRBD2,TRBJ2-5,CASSPLTGGGETQYF,TGTGCCAGCAGCCCCCTGACGGGAGGAGGTGAGACCCAGTACTTC
TRBV19,.,.,TRBJ1-3,CASSISGAGNTIYF,TGTGCCAGTAGTATCTCAGGGGCCGGAAACACCATATATTTT
TRBV9,.,.,TRBJ2-2,CASSVSQKRGTGELFF,TGTGCCAGCAGCGTCTCCCAGAAGAGGGGCACCGGGGAGCTGTTTTTT
TRBV11-1,once,TRBD2,TRBJ2-2,CASSLESPIIGGTGELFF,TGTGCCAGCAGCTTAGAGAGCCCAATTATCGGGGGGACCGGGGAGCTGTTTTTT
TRBV5-1,once,.,TRBJ2-1,CASRTNRPAEQFF,TGCGCCAGCAGAACAAACCGGCCAGCCGAGCAGTTCTTC
TRBV11-3,.,.,TRBJ2-7,CASSLGARYEQYF,TGTGCCAGCAGCTTAGGCGCCAGGTACGAGCAGTACTTC